The source of this TCR beta chain is a study of cytomegalovirus exposure and HLA in healthy donors. PCR involved 60 Vbeta and 13 Jbeta primers. Method: immunoSEQ multiplex PCR; TCRdb's copy keeps in-frame clones and lacks some. The repertoire holds 150,000 or so clones, more than 60% seen once, with approximately 10% in the top ten. Overall study results and limits: Most of the CMV-associated TCR beta chains (in a later analysis) appeared to be HLA-restricted. Later analysis demonstrated an association between a missense DCLRE1C variant and TCR beta V- and J-gene trimming.

The CDR3 sequence is 15 residues long. V trimming: 4 bases; J trimming: 0 bases; junction bases outside the gene matches: 7. Germline V gene lookup returns CDR1 SGHNT and CDR2 YYREEE (reference sequence). With regard to this clone: Its matching antigen is unknown.

V usage is TRBV5-4 and J usage is TRBJ2-7; 7 bases align to TRBD2. The sequencing sample was made of PBMCs. This TCR derives from a man between 18 and 35 years old in good health and CMV-seropositive. In DNA, the CDR3 is TGTGCCAGCAGCGTTAGCGGGTTAGGCTCCTACGAGCAGTACTTC. It specifies CASSVSGLGSYEQYF.